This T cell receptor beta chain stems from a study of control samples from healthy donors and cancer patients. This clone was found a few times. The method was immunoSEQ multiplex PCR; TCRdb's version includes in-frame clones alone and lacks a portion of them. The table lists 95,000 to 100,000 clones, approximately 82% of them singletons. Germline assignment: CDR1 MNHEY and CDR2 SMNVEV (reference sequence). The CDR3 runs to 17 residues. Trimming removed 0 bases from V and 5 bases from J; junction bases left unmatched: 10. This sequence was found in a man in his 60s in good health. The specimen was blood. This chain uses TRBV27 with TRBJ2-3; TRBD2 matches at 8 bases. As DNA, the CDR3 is TGTGCCAGCAGTTTATCGGGCGGGGGGTCCGGGGGAGATACGCAGTATTTT. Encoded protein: CASSLSGGGSGGDTQYF.